A single sample is the source of the 9 T cell receptor beta chains below, sequenced in a study of OX40 agonist ivuxolimab in advanced cancers. TCRdb's table, derived via immunoSEQ multiplex PCR, lists solely in-frame clones and lacks some. The sample lists roughly 84,000 clones, more than 65% occurring once. Sequenced here: CD4+ or CD8+ T cells sorted from blood, sampled in a trial of the OX40 agonist ivuxolimab. These receptors were obtained from an adult with an advanced solid tumor such as melanoma, head and neck, liver or kidney cancer.

V gene TRBV5-6 combines with J gene TRBJ2-5; D is uncertain. The germline V gene has CDR1 SGHDT and CDR2 YYEEEE. The CDR3 sequence is 11 residues long. Deletions cut 1 base from V and 5 bases from J, with 3 bases between. CDR3 in amino acids: CASSLTETQYF. The CDR3 region has the DNA TGTGCCAGCAGCTTGACGGAGACCCAGTACTTC.

This chain uses TRBV19 with TRBJ2-3; D is undetermined. Germline CDR1 is LNHDA and CDR2 is SQIVND (reference sequence). The CDR3 length is 14 residues. V dropped 4 bases and J dropped 4 bases, with 12 bases sitting between them. The CDR3 coding sequence is TGTGCCAGTAGTACCCAGGTAGTTGCAGATACGCAGTATTTT. Its translation is CASSTQVVADTQYF.

The V and J genes are TRBV7-9 and TRBJ2-3, with D perhaps matching TRBD2 (5 bases). CDR3 length equals 15 residues. Trimming took off 2 bases at V and 4 bases at J, with 13 bases between the two ends. The V gene's germline CDR1 is SEHNR and CDR2 FQNEAQ (reference sequence). The CDR3, as DNA: TGTGCCAGCAGCTTAACCCGCGGGCTGGCAGATACGCAGTATTTT. Its translation is CASSLTRGLADTQYF. The full variable domain, completed using reference TRBV7-9 and TRBJ2-3, is DTGVSQNPRHKITKRGQNVTFRCDPISEHNRLYWYRQTLGQGPEFLTYFQNEAQLEKSRLLSDRFSAERPKGSFSTLEIQRTEQGDSAMYLCASSLTRGLADTQYFGPGTRLTVL.

The rearrangement links TRBV5-1 to TRBJ2-1, with TRBD2 as a possible D gene (7 bases). V dropped 3 bases and J dropped 3 bases, with 16 bases sitting between them. Germline assignment: CDR1 SGHRS and CDR2 YFSETQ. The CDR3 extends over 16 amino acids. Here the CDR3 DNA reads TGCGCCAGCAGCTGGGACGGGGGGACAAACTACAATGAGCAGTTCTTC. Encoded protein: CASSWDGGTNYNEQFF.

The chain couples TRBV6-5 to TRBJ2-1, with 10 bases identical to TRBD1. Germline CDR1 MNHEY, CDR2 SVGAGI. The CDR3 has 15 amino acids. V trimming: 5 bases; J trimming: 8 bases; junction bases outside the gene matches: 9. The CDR3 region is CASSTRDRGLDEQFF. The CDR3 DNA follows: TGTGCCAGCAGTACGCGGGACAGGGGATTGGATGAGCAGTTCTTC.

The CDR3 protein is CASSPTGKSEAFF. CDR3 nucleotide sequence: TGTGCCAGCTCACCAACAGGGAAGTCTGAAGCTTTCTTT. V and J are TRBV18 and TRBJ1-1; the D gene is possibly TRBD1 (6 bases). From germline, CDR1 is KGHSH and CDR2 LQKENI. V lost 2 bases and J lost 6, with 10 bases in between. This CDR3 contains 13 residues.

The chain recombines TRBV12-5 with TRBJ2-1; either TRBD1 or TRBD2 may fit D (5 bases each). Trimming removed 8 bases at V and 0 bases at J, with 14 bases between. Germline loops: CDR1 LGHNT, CDR2 FRNRAP. CDR3 length: 15 amino acids. The CDR3 reads CASSIWGSSYNEQFF. The CDR3 nucleotides are TGTGCTAGTTCGATTTGGGGGAGCTCCTACAATGAGCAGTTCTTC.

V and J are TRBV28 and TRBJ2-7, with 9 bases identical to TRBD1. V trimming: 8 bases; J trimming: 3 bases; junction bases outside the gene matches: 8. CDR3 length: 14 residues. Germline V lookup: CDR1 MDHEN, CDR2 SYDVKM. This CDR3 reads CASETGQGFYEQYF. The CDR3 DNA sequence: TGTGCCAGCGAGACGGGACAGGGCTTCTACGAGCAGTACTTC. The complete variable domain, with remaining parts taken from reference TRBV28 and TRBJ2-7, reads DVKVTQSSRYLVKRTGEKVFLECVQDMDHENMFWYRQDPGLGLRLIYFSYDVKMKEKGDIPEGYSVSREKKERFSLILESASTNQTSMYLCASETGQGFYEQYFGPGTRLTVT.

V is TRBV27 and J is TRBJ2-3; TRBD1 aligns across 7 bases. With V trimmed by 5 bases and J by 6 bases, 11 bases remained unmatched. This CDR3 has 15 amino acids. Per the germline V gene, CDR1 is MNHEY and CDR2 is SMNVEV (reference sequence). CDR3 amino acids: CASSRTGLYFDTQYF. CDR3 in DNA: TGTGCCAGCAGTCGGACAGGTCTCTATTTTGATACGCAGTATTTT.